This T cell receptor (beta chain) appears in the sequencing data of a study of CD8 T cells in Susac syndrome. Study-level results: The authors found no clonal expansion in Susac syndrome CD4+ T cell repertoires.

In Susac syndrome patients, recently defined diagnostic criteria for definite or probable disease were met. Negative magnetic isolation gave CD8+ and CD4+ cells; FACS enriched CD8+ TEMRA. This clonotype has a single count. Its antigen is still unknown. Per germline, CDR1 DFQATT and CDR2 SNEGSKA (reference sequence). This CDR3 region has 13 residues. Trimming took off 6 bases at V and 3 bases at J, with 13 bases between the two ends. RNA amounts of about 0.45 to 1 ug underwent reverse transcription with random hexamers. In TCRdb, the immunoSEQ multiplex PCR reads were re-called with MiXCR into one record per CDR3 protein. The data show about 140,000 distinct CDR3 sequences, with 85% to 95% seen just once and 0.14% held by the top ten.

This receptor was identified in a human donor with Susac syndrome. The sequenced sample consisted of CD4+ T cells from PBMCs. The gene calls are TRBV20-1 and TRBJ2-3; TRBD1 might be the D (6 bases). The CDR3 loop reads CSATRGATDTQYF. For the CDR3, the DNA is TGCAGTGCCACCAGGGGCGCAACAGATACGCAGTATTTT.